The 22 T cell receptor beta chains listed next were all sequenced from one sample in a study of blood T cell repertoires in COVID-19. Sequencing used immunoSEQ multiplex PCR; TCRdb keeps in-frame clones, though not all of them. The top ten hold under 10% of the sample, which has around 130,000 clones, around 84% seen once. Material: peripheral blood. All receptors derive from a man between 25 and 39 years old with COVID-19, enrolled during active disease.

The chain combines TRBV28 with TRBJ1-5; perhaps TRBD1 as D (6 bases). V lost 2 bases, J lost 4 bases, and 21 bases lay in between. The CDR3 loop spans 18 amino acids. CDR1 and CDR2 from the germline V gene are MDHEN and SYDVKM. The CDR3, as DNA: TGTGCCAGCAGTTTAAGCCAGGGGTTCGGAATTAGGAATCAGCCCCAGCATTTT. It translates to CASSLSQGFGIRNQPQHF.

The chain employs TRBV27 and TRBJ2-2, with 11 bases that match TRBD2. V was pared by 6 bases and J by 4 bases, with 4 bases of the junction left unmatched. The CDR3 covers 15 residues. Germline V gene lookup returns CDR1 MNHEY and CDR2 SMNVEV (reference sequence). CDR3 protein: CASSKGTSGTGELFF. CDR3 in DNA: TGTGCCAGCAGCAAGGGGACTAGCGGCACCGGGGAGCTGTTTTTT.

The chain is built from TRBV11-3 and TRBJ2-1; 7 bases are a match to TRBD1. CDR3 length: 12 residues. Germline-derived CDR1 and CDR2 are SGHNT and YENEEA. Unmatched junction bases numbered 0, after V lost 2 bases and J lost 8 bases. CDR3 sequence reads: CASSLQGDEQFF. The CDR3 bases are TGTGCCAGCAGCTTACAGGGGGATGAGCAGTTCTTC.

J is TRBJ2-7 and V is TRBV28; no clear D. Looked up from germline, CDR1 is MDHEN and CDR2 is SYDVKM. The V end lost 9 bases, the J end lost 3 bases, and 12 bases lay between the germline ends. The CDR3 consists of 12 residues. CDR3 sequence: CASSPVFYEQYF. The CDR3 DNA is TGTGCCAGTTCACCGGTTTTCTACGAGCAGTACTTC.

The chain carries TRBV5-1 and TRBJ2-1, with TRBD2 as a possible D gene (6 bases). Per germline, CDR1 SGHRS and CDR2 YFSETQ. This CDR3 has 16 residues. The V end was cut by 5 bases, the J end by 0 bases, with 15 bases between. DNA for the CDR3: TGCGCCAGCAGTCTACTAGCAGAAATCTCCTACAATGAGCAGTTCTTC. It translates to CASSLLAEISYNEQFF.

This clone showed up just once. CDR3 sequence reads: CASSPLDFQASYEQYF. The CDR3 nucleotides are TGCGCCAGCAGCCCGCTGGACTTCCAGGCCTCATACGAGCAGTACTTC. V is TRBV5-1 and J is TRBJ2-7; the D gene is possibly TRBD2 (5 bases). The germline V gene encodes CDR1 SGHRS and CDR2 YFSETQ. CDR3 length: 16 residues. Trimming cost V 4 bases and J 4 bases, with 21 bases left between them.

The chain couples TRBV19 to TRBJ2-7; the D gene is possibly TRBD1 (6 bases). The CDR3 is 15 residues long. The germline V and J ends were trimmed by 5 bases and 3 bases, with 17 bases remaining between them. CDR1 and CDR2 (germline): LNHDA, SQIVND (reference sequence). As DNA, the CDR3 is TGTGCCAGTAGTCCAGGGGACATAAAGGGCTACGAGCAGTACTTC. Protein sequence: CASSPGDIKGYEQYF. The full variable domain, completed using reference TRBV19 and TRBJ2-7, is DGGITQSPKYLFRKEGQNVTLSCEQNLNHDAMYWYRQDPGQGLRLIYYSQIVNDFQKGDIAEGYSVSREKKESFPLTVTSAQKNPTAFYLCASSPGDIKGYEQYFGPGTRLTVT.

CDR3 sequence (DNA): TGTGCCACCAGTGACCCCGACGTCAGGCTTCGCACAGATACGCAGTATTTT. Its protein is CATSDPDVRLRTDTQYF. The chain has TRBV24-1 and TRBJ2-3; D gene uncertain. With 4 bases removed from V and 1 base from J, the gap between germline ends came to 17 bases. CDR1 and CDR2 from the germline V gene are KGHDR and SFDVKD. The CDR3 length is 17 residues.

V usage is TRBV28 and J usage is TRBJ2-2; the match to TRBD1 covers 9 bases. Trimming took 5 bases from V and 3 from J; bases not matched to a gene: 7. The CDR3 extends over 16 amino acids. Germline CDR1 MDHEN, CDR2 SYDVKM. The CDR3 nucleotides are TGTGCCAGCAGTCCCCGGGACAGGGTGGACACCGGGGAGCTGTTTTTT. It encodes CASSPRDRVDTGELFF.

This clone has more than one count but fewer than ten. The chain uses TRBV7-2 and TRBJ2-5; D is ambiguous. The CDR3 covers 14 residues. Trimming shortened V by 1 base and J by 4 bases, and 10 bases separated the two germline ends. Germline lookup yields CDR1 SGHTA and CDR2 FQGNSA. As DNA, the CDR3 is TGTGCCAGCAGCTTAGGGGCAGAGAGAGAGACCCAGTACTTC. This sequence encodes CASSLGAERETQYF.

The V and J genes are TRBV18 and TRBJ1-1; D is possibly TRBD1 (6 bases). V was pared by 4 bases and J by 11 bases, with 14 bases between. Germline V CDR1 and CDR2: KGHSH, LQKENI. CDR3 size: 12 residues. CDR3 sequence reads: CASSQDRLGAFF. The CDR3 DNA reads as TGTGCCAGCTCACAAGACAGGCTTGGTGCTTTCTTT.

The J gene is TRBJ1-1, the V gene TRBV6-2 or TRBV6-3, with D perhaps TRBD1 (5 bases). There are 14 residues in the CDR3. The V end was cut by 7 bases, the J end by 3 bases, with 15 bases between. Germline V gene data show CDR1 as MNHEY and CDR2 as SVGEGT. CDR3 amino acids: CASNPFQGDTEAFF. DNA for the CDR3: TGTGCCAGCAACCCCTTTCAAGGGGACACTGAAGCTTTCTTT.

This sequence joins TRBV24-1 and TRBJ2-7, with 10 bases lining up with TRBD1. V dropped 9 bases and J dropped 2; count of bases not matched to a gene: 6. CDR1 and CDR2 (germline): KGHDR, SFDVKD. The CDR3 is 14 residues long. CDR3 sequence (DNA): TGTGCCACCGGTCCCGGGACAGGGGCCTACGAGCAGTACTTC. Protein sequence: CATGPGTGAYEQYF.

Comments on this clone: Other DNA sequences in the sample encode the same CDR3. This chain links TRBV7-3 with TRBJ2-3; 13 bases map to TRBD2. The CDR3 extends over 15 amino acids. Germline-derived CDR1 and CDR2 are SGHTA and FQGTGA. The junction had 3 bases not matched to a gene; V was cut back by 5 bases and J by 4 bases. CDR3 nucleotide sequence: TGTGCCAGCAGCCTTACTAGCGGGAGGGCAGATACGCAGTATTTT. Translation: CASSLTSGRADTQYF.

The rearrangement joins TRBV24-1 to TRBJ2-1, with 12 bases fitting TRBD2. This CDR3 spans 16 amino acids. After removal of 9 bases from V and 8 bases from J, the junction contained 13 bases not matched to a gene. In germline, CDR1 is KGHDR, CDR2 SFDVKD. The CDR3 loop is CATGGGLAGGRDEQFF. CDR3 sequence (DNA): TGTGCCACCGGGGGGGGGCTAGCGGGAGGGCGCGATGAGCAGTTCTTC.

V usage is TRBV2 and J usage is TRBJ1-2; possibly TRBD1 for D (6 bases). This CDR3 is built from 12 residues. Germline V CDR1 and CDR2: SNHLY, FYNNEI. CDR3 residues: CVQQGGMGGYTF. CDR3 sequence (DNA): TGTGTCCAGCAAGGGGGAATGGGTGGCTACACCTTC.

The count of this clone is one. J is TRBJ2-7 and V is TRBV11-2; D call uncertain. V was trimmed by 5 bases and J by 5 bases, leaving 13 bases between them. This CDR3 region has 13 residues. The V gene's germline CDR1 is SGHAT and CDR2 FQNNGV. The CDR3 DNA follows: TGTGCCAGCAGCGCCCCGGTGAGCGACGAGCAGTACTTC. It is translated as CASSAPVSDEQYF.

The V and J genes are TRBV28 and TRBJ2-5; perhaps TRBD1 as D (5 bases). The V end was cut by 3 bases, the J end by 3 bases, with 8 bases between. The CDR3 contains 13 residues. Germline values: CDR1 MDHEN, CDR2 SYDVKM. The CDR3 protein is CASSLSREETQYF. The CDR3 DNA reads as TGTGCCAGCAGTTTGAGCAGGGAAGAGACCCAGTACTTC. Full variable domain (rest looked up from reference TRBV28 and TRBJ2-5): DVKVTQSSRYLVKRTGEKVFLECVQDMDHENMFWYRQDPGLGLRLIYFSYDVKMKEKGDIPEGYSVSREKKERFSLILESASTNQTSMYLCASSLSREETQYFGPGTRLLVL.

The chain couples TRBV24-1 to TRBJ2-5, with D possibly matching TRBD1 (6 bases). The ends were cut back, 1 base at V and 3 bases at J, with 14 bases in the middle. Germline V gene data show CDR1 as KGHDR and CDR2 as SFDVKD. The CDR3 length is 16 residues. The CDR3 protein is CATSDFSVTGKETQYF. In DNA form, the CDR3 reads TGTGCCACCAGTGATTTTTCCGTCACAGGGAAAGAGACCCAGTACTTC.

A remark on this clone: Other DNA sequences within the sample encode an identical CDR3. J is TRBJ2-3 and V is TRBV11-2; 7 bases align to TRBD2. Germline V gene lookup returns CDR1 SGHAT and CDR2 FQNNGV. The CDR3 runs to 16 residues. The ends lost 1 base at V and 2 bases at J; junction bases unmatched: 6. Written as DNA, the CDR3 is TGTGCCAGCAGCTTAGGAGCGGGAACGTTCACAGATACGCAGTATTTT. This translates into CASSLGAGTFTDTQYF.

J is TRBJ2-7 and V is TRBV6-5; TRBD2 matches at 7 bases. V trimming: 0 bases; J trimming: 3 bases; junction bases outside the gene matches: 5. In germline, CDR1 is MNHEY, CDR2 SVGAGI. The CDR3 totals 15 residues. The CDR3 region is CASSYSFGLDYEQYF. The CDR3 nucleotides read TGTGCCAGCAGTTACTCGTTCGGACTAGACTACGAGCAGTACTTC.

This clone appeared a few times. This chain uses TRBV6-6 with TRBJ2-7; TRBD2 might be the D (7 bases). With 7 bases removed from V and 2 bases from J, the gap between germline ends came to 12 bases. The CDR3 totals 13 residues. Germline V gene sequence: CDR1 MNHNY, CDR2 SVGAGI (reference sequence). The CDR3 nucleotides are TGTGCCAGCAACCGGGGGGCGGCCTACGAGCAGTACTTC. As protein: CASNRGAAYEQYF.